This record looks at one TCR beta chain sequence and its context. The antigen remains undetermined. Trimming cost V 6 bases and J 6 bases, with 8 bases left between them. CDR3 length: 12 amino acids. The data originate from a study of T cell responses to AZD1222 COVID-19 vaccine. Some clones are missing from TCRdb's copy, which holds only in-frame ones; the method was immunoSEQ multiplex PCR. The table shows approximately 150,000 clones, with less than 95% occurring only once. Study outcomes and limitations: Reports indicate that nearly half of spike-specific TCRs are directed at unmutated variant regions.

The clonotype originates from an adult who received the AZD1222 COVID-19 vaccine. The chain recombines TRBV12-3 or TRBV12-4 with TRBJ1-4; D call uncertain. The specimen was peripheral blood, collected 28 days after the second AZD1222 dose. The CDR3 region is CASRHTYEKLFF. CDR3 in DNA: TGTGCCAGCAGGCACACATATGAAAAACTGTTTTTT.